These 13 T cell receptor beta chains were all obtained from the same sample, sequenced in a study of early T cells in non-severe SARS-CoV-2 infection. TCRdb reanalysed the 5' RACE reads using MiXCR and keeps one entry per CDR3 protein. In the table there are tens of thousands of distinct CDR3 sequences, 7% to 8% of which are singletons. Specimen: whole blood. These receptors all stem from an adult who was a healthcare worker with PCR-confirmed SARS-CoV-2 infection or an uninfected control (not recorded which).

The sample holds a few counts of this clonotype. The J gene is TRBJ1-6, the V gene TRBV7-2; no reliable D call. The CDR3 spans 14 residues. V was trimmed by 5 bases and J by 7 bases, leaving 12 bases between them. The germline gives CDR1 SGHTA, CDR2 FQGNSA. In DNA form, the CDR3 reads TGTGCCAGCAGCGCCCCGAGGGTAAATTCACCCCTCCACTTT. Encoded protein: CASSAPRVNSPLHF.

This clonotype was recorded at least ten times. This chain joins TRBV29-1 and TRBJ1-6; D may be TRBD1 (5 bases). The CDR3 is made up of 13 amino acids. The V and J ends lost 7 bases and 6 bases respectively, with 13 bases between them. Germline assignment: CDR1 SQVTM and CDR2 ANQGSEA. The CDR3 sequence: CSAREGLNSPLHF. The CDR3 nucleotides are TGCAGCGCCAGGGAGGGGCTTAATTCACCCCTCCACTTT.

This clonotype has a count of ten or more. This rearrangement joins TRBV28 to TRBJ2-7; 9 nucleotides align to TRBD1. Trimming at V came to 2 bases and at J to 7 bases, leaving 6 bases not matched to a gene. The CDR3 runs to 14 residues. Per germline, CDR1 MDHEN and CDR2 SYDVKM. The CDR3 region has the DNA TGTGCCAGCAGTTTACCGGGACAGGGAGATGAGCAGTACTTC. Its translation is CASSLPGQGDEQYF.

The chain carries TRBV20-1 and TRBJ2-7, with 7 bases fitting TRBD1. Germline CDR1 DFQATT, CDR2 SNEGSKA (reference sequence). The CDR3 is 13 residues long. The J segment lost 0 bases and the V segment lost 6 bases, leaving 5 bases of the junction unmatched. This chain's CDR3 is CSASGTASYEQYF. In DNA, the CDR3 is TGCAGTGCCTCCGGGACAGCCTCCTACGAGCAGTACTTC.

This clonotype was counted many times. This rearrangement joins TRBV6-5 to TRBJ2-5, with TRBD2 matching 15 bases. The CDR3 has 17 residues. Germline V gives CDR1 MNHEY, CDR2 SVGAGI. Losses at the gene ends were 2 bases for V and 2 bases for J; bases not matched to a gene: 3. The CDR3 loop reads CASSYRTSGRVQETQYF. DNA for the CDR3: TGTGCCAGCAGTTACAGGACTAGCGGGAGGGTACAAGAGACCCAGTACTTC.

This clonotype showed up just a few times. The chain has TRBV11-1 and TRBJ2-2; 7 nucleotides match TRBD1. The CDR3 has 17 amino acids. Germline V gives CDR1 SGHAT, CDR2 FQDESV (reference sequence). Trimming removed 6 bases from V and 3 bases from J; junction bases left unmatched: 13. Written as DNA, the CDR3 is TGTGCCAGCAGTCCTCCCCCCGACAGGGTATACACCGGGGAGCTGTTTTTT. Protein: CASSPPPDRVYTGELFF.

This chain joins TRBV14 and TRBJ1-1; TRBD1 aligns across 9 bases. Losses at the gene ends were 5 bases for V and 3 bases for J; bases not matched to a gene: 7. This CDR3 spans 15 amino acids. Germline CDR1 reads SGHDN; CDR2 reads FVKESK. The CDR3 sequence is CASSKDRGLHTEAFF. In nucleotides, the CDR3 is TGTGCCAGCAGCAAGGACAGGGGACTGCACACTGAAGCTTTCTTT.

The sample holds a few counts of this clonotype. This rearrangement joins TRBV5-5 to TRBJ2-7, with 10 bases that match TRBD2. The CDR3 extends over 14 amino acids. The V segment lost 3 bases and the J segment 4 bases; nucleotides outside the gene matches: 4. Germline V CDR1 and CDR2: SGHKS, YYEKEE (reference sequence). CDR3: CASSSSGRGYEQYF. CDR3 nucleotides: TGTGCCAGCAGCTCTAGCGGGAGAGGTTACGAGCAGTACTTC. Supplemented by reference TRBV5-5 and TRBJ2-7, the full variable domain reads DAGVTQSPTHLIKTRGQQVTLRCSPISGHKSVSWYQQVLGQGPQFIFQYYEKEERGRGNFPDRFSARQFPNYSSELNVNALLLGDSALYLCASSSSGRGYEQYFGPGTRLTVT.

Ten or more counts support this clonotype. V gene TRBV7-3 combines with J gene TRBJ2-1; D perhaps matches TRBD2 (6 bases). Per germline, CDR1 SGHTA and CDR2 FQGTGA. V was clipped by 5 bases and J by 7 bases, with 15 bases between them. This CDR3 comprises 14 residues. The CDR3 is CASSPTGVTNEQFF. CDR3 DNA sequence: TGTGCCAGCAGCCCGACGGGGGTAACGAATGAGCAGTTCTTC.

This clonotype was counted a few times. At one end the junction does not follow the germline gene, possibly because of a read error. The J gene is TRBJ2-7, the V gene TRBV4-1; D is possibly TRBD2 (6 bases). The CDR3 has 13 residues. The germline CDR1 and CDR2 sequences are MGHRA and YSYEKL. The CDR3 DNA reads TGCGCCAGCAGCCAAGATTTTTCAGCGGGCCCGTTCTTC. Translating gives CASSQDFSAGPFF.

This sequence joins TRBV11-2 and TRBJ2-7, with a weak D call TRBD1 (6 bases). This CDR3 has 14 amino acids. Germline CDR1 SGHAT, CDR2 FQNNGV. The germline V and J ends were trimmed by 1 base and 4 bases, with 11 bases remaining between them. CDR3 coding DNA: TGTGCCAGCAGCTTAGTGCAGGACAGATACGAGCAGTACTTC. The encoded protein is CASSLVQDRYEQYF.

This clonotype showed up just a few times. The V and J genes are TRBV19 and TRBJ1-5; D not certain. Trimming took off 0 bases at V and 4 bases at J, with 10 bases between the two ends. Germline values: CDR1 LNHDA, CDR2 SQIVND (reference sequence). The CDR3 is made up of 15 amino acids. CDR3 DNA sequence: TGTGCCAGTAGTATAGACCACAGTGGTAATCAGCCCCAGCATTTT. It specifies CASSIDHSGNQPQHF.

There are a few counts of this clonotype. The chain joins TRBV6-1 to TRBJ2-1, with no clear D. This CDR3 spans 13 amino acids. V gave up 4 bases and J gave up 6 bases, with 10 bases separating them. Looked up from germline, CDR1 is MNHNS and CDR2 is SASEGT. CDR3 bases: TGTGCCAGCAGTGTAACAAAAGGCAATGAGCAGTTCTTC. Its protein product is CASSVTKGNEQFF.